The T cell receptor beta chain under discussion was sequenced for a study of memory CD4+ T cells and cytomegalovirus serostatus. Study observations and caveats: CD4+ memory repertoires contained about 40% of the roughly 160 reported CMV TCRbeta sequences.

Method: immunoSEQ multiplex PCR; TCRdb's copy keeps in-frame clones and lacks some. The sample lists over 60,000 clones; 60% to 80% were seen once. Points on this clone: Its matching antigen is unknown.

Single viable CD3+CD4+CD8-CD45RO+ cells were sorted as the memory CD4+ T cells. The CDR3 runs to 14 residues. The V end lost 7 bases, the J end lost 10 bases, and 17 bases lay between the germline ends. Per germline, CDR1 MNHEY and CDR2 SMNVEV (reference sequence). Source material: memory CD4+ T cells from blood. The sequence was obtained from an adult in good health and CMV-seronegative. The V and J genes are TRBV27 and TRBJ1-6, with D perhaps TRBD1 (6 bases). CDR3 loop: CASNRGGPGSPLHF. In DNA, the CDR3 is TGTGCCAGCAACCGAGGGGGGCCGGGCTCACCCCTCCACTTT.